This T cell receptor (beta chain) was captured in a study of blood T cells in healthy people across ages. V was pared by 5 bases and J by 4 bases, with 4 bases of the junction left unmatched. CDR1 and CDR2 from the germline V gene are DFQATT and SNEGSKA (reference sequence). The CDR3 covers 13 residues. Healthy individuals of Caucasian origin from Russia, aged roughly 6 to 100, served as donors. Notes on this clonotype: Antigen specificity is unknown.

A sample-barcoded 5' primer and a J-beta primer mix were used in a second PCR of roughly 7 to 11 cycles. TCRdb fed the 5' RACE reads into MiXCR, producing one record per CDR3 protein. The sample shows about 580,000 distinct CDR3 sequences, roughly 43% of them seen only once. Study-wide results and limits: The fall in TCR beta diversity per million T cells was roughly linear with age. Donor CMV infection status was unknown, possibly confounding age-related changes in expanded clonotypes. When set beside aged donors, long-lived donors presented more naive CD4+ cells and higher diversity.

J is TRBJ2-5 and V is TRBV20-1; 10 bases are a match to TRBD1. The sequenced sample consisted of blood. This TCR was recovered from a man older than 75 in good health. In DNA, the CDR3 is TGCAGTGCTGCAGACAGGGGGCCAGAGACCCAGTACTTC. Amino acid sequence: CSAADRGPETQYF.